The 19 T cell receptor beta chains listed next were all sequenced from one sample in a study of blood T cell repertoires in COVID-19. The table came from immunoSEQ multiplex PCR; TCRdb's copy has only in-frame clones and leaves some out. The table has roughly 150,000 clones, 65% to 85% seen once. The material sequenced was PBMCs or T cells enriched from blood (not recorded which). These TCRs come from a man between 65 and 79 years old who had been exposed to COVID-19.

The chain couples TRBV12-5 to TRBJ2-5, with TRBD2 identical over 10 bases. After removal of 6 bases from V and 6 bases from J, the junction contained 4 bases not matched to a gene. The CDR3 totals 13 residues. From germline, CDR1 is LGHNT and CDR2 FRNRAP. The chain's CDR3 is CASGRSGGKTQYF. CDR3 coding DNA: TGTGCTAGTGGACGTAGCGGGGGGAAGACCCAGTACTTC. Supplemented by reference TRBV12-5 and TRBJ2-5, the full variable domain reads DARVTQTPRHKVTEMGQEVTMRCQPILGHNTVFWYRQTMMQGLELLAYFRNRAPLDDSGMPKDRFSAEMPDATLATLKIQPSEPRDSAVYFCASGRSGGKTQYFGPGTRLLVL.

The chain carries TRBV6-5 and TRBJ1-5; 7 bases line up with TRBD1. The V gene end was trimmed by 4 bases and the J gene end by 3 bases; junction bases not matched to a gene: 6. Germline CDR1 reads MNHEY; CDR2 reads SVGAGI. This CDR3 has 15 amino acids. CDR3 nucleotides: TGTGCCAGCAGTTCGGACAGGTCCTACAATCAGCCCCAGCATTTT. Translated: CASSSDRSYNQPQHF.

CDR3 sequence: CAWRRGNEAFF. CDR3 nucleotides: TGTGCCTGGAGGAGGGGGAATGAAGCTTTCTTT. The V and J genes are TRBV30 and TRBJ1-1, with D possibly being TRBD1 (6 bases). Germline V gives CDR1 GTSNPN, CDR2 SVGIG (reference sequence). This CDR3 comprises 11 residues. Trimming removed 3 bases from V and 7 bases from J, with 9 bases in between.

The chain recombines TRBV15 with TRBJ2-5, with D tentatively TRBD1 (6 bases). Trimming stripped 1 base from V and 1 base from J, with 10 bases between. Looked up from germline, CDR1 is LNHNV and CDR2 is YYDKDF (reference sequence). The CDR3 contains 15 residues. Written as DNA, the CDR3 is TGTGCCACCAGCAGAGGTTGGGGGCTCCAAGAGACCCAGTACTTC. This gives the protein CATSRGWGLQETQYF.

The chain employs TRBV14 and TRBJ1-2; no clear D. The CDR3 runs to 14 residues. CDR1 is SGHDN, CDR2 FVKESK, per germline. Trimming stripped 1 base from V and 5 bases from J, with 11 bases between. The CDR3 is CASSQVTARYGYTF. For the CDR3, the DNA is TGTGCCAGCAGCCAAGTCACAGCCCGATATGGCTACACCTTC.

The V gene is TRBV4-3, the J gene TRBJ1-4, with 8 positions matching TRBD1. Germline lookup yields CDR1 LGHNA and CDR2 YSLEER. V shed 2 bases, J shed 2 bases, and the junction held 4 bases outside the gene matches. The CDR3 has 16 residues. For the CDR3, the DNA is TGCGCCAGCAGCCAAACAGGGGGTGGGACTAATGAAAAACTGTTTTTT. It is translated as CASSQTGGGTNEKLFF.

This clone has only a few counts. The chain has TRBV19 and TRBJ2-7, with D hard to call. Germline V gives CDR1 LNHDA, CDR2 SQIVND (reference sequence). The CDR3 spans 13 residues. The V and J ends lost 3 bases and 0 bases respectively, with 6 bases between them. CDR3 region: CASSIQISYEQYF. The CDR3 DNA is TGTGCCAGTAGTATTCAGATCTCCTACGAGCAGTACTTC. The complete variable domain, with remaining parts taken from reference TRBV19 and TRBJ2-7, reads DGGITQSPKYLFRKEGQNVTLSCEQNLNHDAMYWYRQDPGQGLRLIYYSQIVNDFQKGDIAEGYSVSREKKESFPLTVTSAQKNPTAFYLCASSIQISYEQYFGPGTRLTVT.

The V gene is TRBV3-1 (or the pseudogene TRBV3-2), the J gene TRBJ2-2; D perhaps matches TRBD1 (5 bases). There are 16 residues in the CDR3. V was cut by 3 bases and J by 6 bases, with 17 bases left in between. Germline V gene data show CDR1 as LGHDT and CDR2 as YNNKEL (reference sequence). The CDR3 bases are TGTGCCAGCAGCCAGCTATACAGGACGTGGTCCGGGGAGCTGTTTTTT. Amino acids: CASSQLYRTWSGELFF.

The V and J genes are TRBV9 and TRBJ2-5, with 7 nucleotides matching TRBD2. The CDR3 covers 15 residues. Germline V CDR1 and CDR2: SGDLS, YYNGEE. Trimming at V came to 0 bases and at J to 1 base, leaving 3 bases not matched to a gene. The CDR3 is CASSVDLAVQETQYF. The CDR3 nucleotides read TGTGCCAGCAGCGTAGATCTAGCGGTCCAAGAGACCCAGTACTTC.

The chain employs TRBV29-1 and TRBJ2-1; TRBD1 matches 9 bases. Germline CDR1 SQVTM, CDR2 ANQGSEA. The J segment lost 9 bases and the V segment lost 1 base, leaving 19 bases of the junction unmatched. The length of the CDR3 is 18 residues. The CDR3 reads CSVEALVGTRTGVGEQFF. For the CDR3, the DNA is TGCAGCGTTGAAGCGTTAGTGGGAACTCGGACAGGGGTGGGTGAGCAGTTCTTC.

The chain has TRBV5-6 and TRBJ1-2; 8 nucleotides agree with TRBD1. This CDR3 is 15 amino acids long. J gave up 6 bases and V 5 bases, and 12 bases lay outside the gene matches. Germline V gene sequence: CDR1 SGHDT, CDR2 YYEEEE. The CDR3 DNA is TGTGCCAGCAGATCATCAGGGGGCGCAGTCCATGGCTACACCTTC. This sequence encodes CASRSSGGAVHGYTF.

This sequence joins TRBV28 and TRBJ1-2; no clear D gene. The ends were cut back, 6 bases at V and 0 bases at J, with 5 bases in the middle. The CDR3 extends over 12 amino acids. In germline, CDR1 is MDHEN, CDR2 SYDVKM. Written as DNA, the CDR3 is TGTGCCAGCAGCAGGACTAACTATGGCTACACCTTC. Protein: CASSRTNYGYTF.

This clone was found once. This sequence joins TRBV3-1 (or the pseudogene TRBV3-2) and TRBJ1-2; 9 positions match TRBD1. The length of the CDR3 is 18 residues. Germline CDR1 LGHDT, CDR2 YNNKEL (reference sequence). The V segment lost 4 bases and the J segment 0 bases; nucleotides outside the gene matches: 12. CDR3 loop: CASSPLYPRQGANYGYTF. The CDR3 DNA follows: TGTGCCAGCAGCCCCCTTTACCCCCGACAGGGGGCTAACTATGGCTACACCTTC.

J is TRBJ2-7 and V is TRBV13; 15 nucleotides align to TRBD2. This CDR3 region has 18 residues. Trimming took 3 bases from V and 3 from J; bases not matched to a gene: 9. Germline V CDR1 and CDR2: PRHDT, FYEKMQ (reference sequence). The chain's CDR3 is CASSFARTSGRANYEQYF. In DNA, the CDR3 is TGTGCCAGCAGCTTTGCCAGGACTAGCGGGAGGGCCAACTACGAGCAGTACTTC. The whole variable domain, filled in from reference TRBV13 and TRBJ2-7, reads AAGVIQSPRHLIKEKRETATLKCYPIPRHDTVYWYQQGPGQDPQFLISFYEKMQSDKGSIPDRFSAQQFSDYHSELNMSSLELGDSALYFCASSFARTSGRANYEQYFGPGTRLTVT.

CDR3 in DNA: TGTGCCAGCAGTAAACAGGGCCCGCGAGCTGAAGCTTTCTTT. This gives the protein CASSKQGPRAEAFF. The chain uses TRBV28 and TRBJ1-1; a weak D match, TRBD1 (6 bases). The V end was cut by 5 bases, the J end by 6 bases, with 16 bases between. Germline CDR1 is MDHEN and CDR2 is SYDVKM. The CDR3 runs 14 residues.

V and J are TRBV5-1 and TRBJ2-2; 8 bases fit TRBD2. This CDR3 has 13 residues. Trimming at V came to 3 bases and at J to 7 bases, leaving 2 bases not matched to a gene. Germline-derived CDR1 and CDR2 are SGHRS and YFSETQ. CDR3 nucleotide sequence: TGCGCCAGCAGCTCGACTAGCGACGGGGAGCTGTTTTTT. It codes for CASSSTSDGELFF.

V usage is TRBV5-1 and J usage is TRBJ2-5; TRBD2 matches 8 bases. V lost 3 bases, J lost 2 bases, and 6 bases stayed unmatched. The CDR3 is 15 amino acids. Germline CDR1 SGHRS, CDR2 YFSETQ. CDR3 amino acids: CASSSQLAAQETQYF. The CDR3 nucleotides read TGCGCCAGCAGCTCCCAACTAGCGGCTCAAGAGACCCAGTACTTC. The variable domain in full, with the rest retrieved from reference TRBV5-1 and TRBJ2-5, is KAGVTQTPRYLIKTRGQQVTLSCSPISGHRSVSWYQQTPGQGLQFLFEYFSETQRNKGNFPGRFSGRQFSNSRSEMNVSTLELGDSALYLCASSSQLAAQETQYFGPGTRLLVL.

V gene TRBV2 combines with J gene TRBJ1-6, with 7 bases aligning to TRBD1. CDR3 length: 16 amino acids. CDR1 SNHLY and CDR2 FYNNEI come from the germline V gene. The ends lost 7 bases at V and 6 bases at J; junction bases unmatched: 12. The chain's CDR3 is CASTETGLHSNSPLHF. The CDR3 nucleotides are TGTGCCAGCACCGAGACAGGGCTCCATAGTAATTCACCCCTCCACTTT.

The table lists this clone with a count of one. The chain uses TRBV9 and TRBJ2-3, with a tentative D call TRBD2 (5 bases). Trimming took off 0 bases at V and 0 bases at J, with 8 bases between the two ends. The germline CDR1 and CDR2 sequences are SGDLS and YYNGEE. The length of the CDR3 is 15 residues. The CDR3 is CASSVVSGSTDTQYF. DNA of the CDR3: TGTGCCAGCAGCGTAGTCTCGGGGAGCACAGATACGCAGTATTTT.